This T cell receptor beta chain was profiled in a study of STAT5B mutations in CD4+ large granular lymphocyte leukemia. Study results and caveats: No patients shared main leukemic clonotypes, though roughly 25% appeared at low frequency elsewhere.

Healthy controls were blood donor buffy coats. Generated by immunoSEQ multiplex PCR, the TCRdb table keeps only in-frame clones and is missing some. The data contain approximately 32,000 clones, about nine tenths of them singletons. About this clone: What it recognizes is unknown.

The germline V gene has CDR1 LNHDA and CDR2 SQIVND (reference sequence). Trimming took 6 bases from V and 7 from J, leaving 13 bases between them. The CDR3 consists of 13 residues. The sequencing sample was made of CD4+ T cells from blood buffy coats. This sequence joins TRBV19 and TRBJ1-5; D perhaps matches TRBD1 (5 bases). The sequence derives from a human donor in good health. CDR3 nucleotides: TGTGCCAGTAGCCGGGACCGCGGGCAGCCCCAGCATTTT. As protein: CASSRDRGQPQHF.